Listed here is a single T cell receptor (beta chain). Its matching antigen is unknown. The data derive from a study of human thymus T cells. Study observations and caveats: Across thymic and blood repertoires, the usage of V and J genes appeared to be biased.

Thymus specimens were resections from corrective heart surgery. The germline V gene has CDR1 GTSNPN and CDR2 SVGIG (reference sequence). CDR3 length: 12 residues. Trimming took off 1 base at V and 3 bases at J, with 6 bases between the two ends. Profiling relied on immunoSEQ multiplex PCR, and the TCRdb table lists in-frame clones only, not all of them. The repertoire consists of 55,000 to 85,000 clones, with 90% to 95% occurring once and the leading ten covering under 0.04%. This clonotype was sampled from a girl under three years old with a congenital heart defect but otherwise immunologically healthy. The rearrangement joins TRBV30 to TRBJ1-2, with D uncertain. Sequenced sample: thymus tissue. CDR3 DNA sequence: TGTGCCTGGAGTGGGTTGGACTATGGCTACACCTTC. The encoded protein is CAWSGLDYGYTF.